This TCR beta chain derives from a study of shared clonotypes between healthy human individuals. The CDR3 loop spans 14 amino acids. The V gene end was trimmed by 5 bases and the J gene end by 3 bases; junction bases not matched to a gene: 6. The germline gives CDR1 SGHTA, CDR2 FQGNSA. Here immunoSEQ multiplex PCR was the method, and the copy in TCRdb shows in-frame clones only, minus some. The profile shows around 750,000 clones, roughly 70% of them singletons. This clonotype originated in a woman aged 25 to 39 in good health. The V call is TRBV7-2, the J call TRBJ2-5; 7 bases align to TRBD1. The sequenced sample was memory CD4+ T cells sorted from blood. Subset given: CD45RA-negative fraction. Written as DNA, the CDR3 is TGTGCCAGCAGCCCTGACAGGGTTAAAGAGACCCAGTACTTC. Its translation is CASSPDRVKETQYF.